The rows below give T cell receptor beta chains drawn from one sample of a study of cytomegalovirus exposure and HLA in healthy donors. Repertoires were generated with immunoSEQ multiplex PCR, while TCRdb's copy carries only in-frame clones and drops some. The table lists approximately 81,000 clones, about 68% of them singletons, with roughly 9.1% in the top ten. The sample taken for sequencing was PBMCs. These receptors all stem from a man aged 35 to 55 in good health and CMV-seropositive. CDR3s include the opening cysteine and the closing phenylalanine or tryptophan. D genes are given only for firm matches.

>TRBD2|TRBJ2-4|TRBV9|16
CASSVSSGGAQDIQYF
>TRBD2|TRBJ2-1|TRBV9|16
CASSARLAGGYNEQFF
>NA|TRBJ1-2|TRBV29-1|15
CSVEGMAGATYGYTF
>NA|TRBJ2-3|TRBV9|12
CASSVRADTQYF
>NA|TRBJ2-5|TRBV4-3|13
CASSSGQGETQYF
>TRBD2|TRBJ2-1|TRBV4-1|17
CASSLEPGLAGGDEQFF
>TRBD1|TRBJ1-5|TRBV6-1|15
CASSQGDSSNQPQHF
>TRBD1|TRBJ2-7|TRBV15|15
CATSRSGTGLYEQYF
>TRBD1|TRBJ1-2|TRBV5-5|14
CASSQLTGDNGYTF
>TRBD1|TRBJ1-5|TRBV5-6|14
CASSFRTGNQPQHF
>NA|TRBJ2-3|TRBV13|14
CASSPDRRTDTQYF
>TRBD1|TRBJ2-7|TRBV18|14
CASSGDRYSYEQYF
>TRBD2|TRBJ2-1|TRBV5-3|14
CARTPPGGYSEQFF